These 17 T cell receptor beta chains originate from one sample sequenced in a study of blood T cells in healthy people across ages. Next came a second PCR, run for about 7 to 12 cycles, which used a sample-barcoded 5' primer along with a J-beta primer mix. From the 5' RACE reads, TCRdb called clonotypes with MiXCR, one entry per CDR3 protein. Counted here are more than 1 million distinct CDR3 sequences, 35% to 55% occurring once; the ten biggest clones make up 15% to 20%. The specimen was blood. These receptors all stem from a woman aged 60 to 75 in good health.

This clonotype was seen a handful of times. This rearrangement joins TRBV2 to TRBJ2-6; D remains ambiguous. Germline CDR1 and CDR2: SNHLY and FYNNEI. The V gene lost 5 bases and the J gene lost 0 bases, with 5 bases spanning the gap. The CDR3 has 14 residues. The CDR3, as DNA: TGTGCCAGCAGTACACCCTCTGGGGCCAACGTCCTGACTTTC. This translates into CASSTPSGANVLTF.

The gene calls are TRBV6-1 and TRBJ2-7; 12 nucleotides line up with TRBD2. The germline V gene has CDR1 MNHNS and CDR2 SASEGT. Trimming cost V 4 bases and J 0 bases; bases outside gene matches: 4. There are 16 residues in the CDR3. The CDR3 is CASSALAGGISYEQYF. The CDR3 DNA reads TGTGCCAGCAGTGCTCTAGCGGGAGGGATCTCCTACGAGCAGTACTTC.

The chain has TRBV10-2 and TRBJ1-2, with a weak D call TRBD1 (5 bases). The CDR3 is 16 amino acids. Germline assignment: CDR1 WSHSY and CDR2 SAAADI. Trimming cost V 3 bases and J 4 bases, with 18 bases left between them. The CDR3: CASSESGGGGIYGYTF. CDR3 nucleotide sequence: TGCGCCAGCAGTGAATCCGGTGGGGGGGGGATCTATGGCTACACCTTC.

The V and J genes are TRBV15 and TRBJ2-1, with 10 bases matching TRBD2. The CDR3 sequence is 16 residues long. Germline lookup yields CDR1 LNHNV and CDR2 YYDKDF (reference sequence). J was trimmed by 8 bases and V by 1 base; bases with no gene match: 8. CDR3 protein: CATSRVPAGGFDEQFF. DNA for the CDR3: TGTGCCACCAGCAGAGTCCCAGCGGGAGGGTTCGATGAGCAGTTCTTC.

This chain joins TRBV2 and TRBJ2-2; 15 bases line up with TRBD2. V lost 3 bases and J lost 1; bases outside the gene matches: 6. CDR1 and CDR2 from the germline V gene are SNHLY and FYNNEI. This CDR3 contains 19 residues. CDR3 loop: CASSDGLAGGSWNTGELFF. In DNA, the CDR3 is TGTGCCAGCAGTGATGGACTAGCGGGAGGGTCCTGGAACACCGGGGAGCTGTTTTTT.

This clonotype has only one observation. An end of the junction does not agree with germline; a read error may underlie this. This sequence joins TRBV5-1 and TRBJ2-1; 10 nucleotides match TRBD2. Germline CDR1 is SGHRS and CDR2 is YFSETQ. The CDR3 has 18 residues. Written as DNA, the CDR3 is TGCGCCCGCAGCTCTCTACTAGCGGGACGTACCTCCTACAATGAGCAGTTCTTC. This translates into CARSSLLAGRTSYNEQFF.

The CDR3, as DNA: TGCAGCGTTGGGGGACTAGCGGGATCGTCCTACGAGCAGTACTTC. Translating gives CSVGGLAGSSYEQYF. The rearrangement joins TRBV29-1 to TRBJ2-7; 13 bases line up with TRBD2. The CDR3 length is 15 residues. Germline V gene sequence: CDR1 SQVTM, CDR2 ANQGSEA. J lost 1 base, V lost 4 bases, and 4 bases had no gene match.

The gene calls are TRBV20-1 and TRBJ1-4; 9 nucleotides agree with TRBD1. This CDR3 is 15 amino acids long. Per the germline V gene, CDR1 is DFQATT and CDR2 is SNEGSKA (reference sequence). Losses at the gene ends were 0 bases for V and 7 bases for J; bases not matched to a gene: 6. In DNA, the CDR3 is TGCAGTGCTAGAGAGGGGGGGACAGGGCCTGAAAAACTGTTTTTT. Protein: CSAREGGTGPEKLFF.

The chain links TRBV28 to TRBJ2-7; TRBD1 matches at 7 bases. Germline-derived CDR1 and CDR2 are MDHEN and SYDVKM. Losses at the gene ends were 6 bases for V and 3 bases for J; bases not matched to a gene: 5. The CDR3 extends over 13 amino acids. CDR3 in DNA: TGTGCCAGCAGAGCTACAGGGGACTACGAGCAGTACTTC. Amino acid sequence: CASRATGDYEQYF. Variable domain in full (rest from reference TRBV28 and TRBJ2-7): DVKVTQSSRYLVKRTGEKVFLECVQDMDHENMFWYRQDPGLGLRLIYFSYDVKMKEKGDIPEGYSVSREKKERFSLILESASTNQTSMYLCASRATGDYEQYFGPGTRLTVT.

The V call is TRBV20-1, the J call TRBJ2-1, with D tentatively TRBD1 (5 bases). Trimming left V 2 bases short and J 7 bases short, with 15 bases between. The CDR3 has 14 amino acids. CDR1 and CDR2 (germline): DFQATT, SNEGSKA (reference sequence). DNA of the CDR3: TGCAGTGCTAGACAGGGCGAGGCGTTTAATGAGCAGTTCTTC. Its protein product is CSARQGEAFNEQFF.

V gene TRBV9 combines with J gene TRBJ2-4; D could derive from TRBD1 or TRBD2 (5 bases each). With the DNA end fitting TRBJ2-7 better, the J assignment may be wrong. The V gene's germline CDR1 is SGDLS and CDR2 YYNGEE. This CDR3 is 14 amino acids long. Written as DNA, the CDR3 is TGTGCCAGCAGCTCCGAGGGCAGGGCTAGCGAGCAGTACTTC. Protein sequence: CASSSEGRASEQYF.

The chain links TRBV7-9 to TRBJ2-6; D ambiguous. V gave up 2 bases and J gave up 0 bases, with 8 bases separating them. CDR1 and CDR2 from the germline V gene are SEHNR and FQNEAQ (reference sequence). This CDR3 region has 16 residues. The CDR3 DNA reads TGTGCCAGCAGCTTAACGGCTAACTCTGGGGCCAACGTCCTGACTTTC. Its translation: CASSLTANSGANVLTF.

This clonotype was observed a few times. The rearrangement joins TRBV5-1 to TRBJ2-3; unclear D gene. Trimming removed 0 bases from V and 9 bases from J, with 14 bases in between. Germline CDR1 and CDR2: SGHRS and YFSETQ. The CDR3 sequence is 14 residues long. Here the CDR3 reads CASSLGLAFDTQYF. The DNA of the CDR3 is TGCGCCAGCAGCTTGGGACTCGCCTTCGACACGCAGTATTTT.

This clonotype was recorded once. The rearrangement links TRBV7-2 to TRBJ2-3, with D perhaps TRBD1 or TRBD2 (5 bases each). Deletions cut 4 bases from V and 0 bases from J, with 11 bases between. Germline-derived CDR1 and CDR2 are SGHTA and FQGNSA. The CDR3 contains 15 residues. CDR3 bases: TGTGCCAGCAGCTCATTGGGACGGAGCACAGATACGCAGTATTTT. Translated: CASSSLGRSTDTQYF.

The rearrangement links TRBV29-1 to TRBJ2-7; possible D gene TRBD2, 6 bases. There are 15 residues in the CDR3. Germline CDR1 and CDR2: SQVTM and ANQGSEA. V lost 7 bases and J 7 bases, leaving 26 bases between the germline ends. The CDR3 DNA is TGCAGCGCCGTGCCCGGTAGTCGGGGGTTCGGGGAGCAGTACTTC. Its protein product is CSAVPGSRGFGEQYF.

This clonotype was seen more than once but under ten times. This chain uses TRBV15 with TRBJ1-4; no clear D gene. CDR1 is LNHNV, CDR2 YYDKDF, per germline (reference sequence). The CDR3 sequence is 12 residues long. The V end was cut by 6 bases, the J end by 7 bases, with 9 bases between. This chain's CDR3 is CATRGLTEKLFF. Written as DNA, the CDR3 is TGTGCCACCAGAGGACTTACTGAAAAACTGTTTTTT. Filled out from reference TRBV15 and TRBJ1-4, the complete variable domain reads DAMVIQNPRYQVTQFGKPVTLSCSQTLNHNVMYWYQQKSSQAPKLLFHYYDKDFNNEADTPDNFQSRRPNTSFCFLDIRSPGLGDTAMYLCATRGLTEKLFFGSGTQLSVL.

The chain links TRBV6-2 or TRBV6-3 to TRBJ2-4; D might be TRBD2 (5 bases). Trimming took off 0 bases at V and 13 bases at J, with 19 bases between the two ends. There are 15 residues in the CDR3. Germline lookup yields CDR1 MNHEY and CDR2 SVGEGT. CDR3: CASSYSILDWWEQYF. The CDR3, as DNA: TGTGCCAGCAGTTACTCGATACTCGACTGGTGGGAGCAGTACTTC.